This TCR beta chain was sequenced in a study of T-cell memory formation after mild COVID-19. Across the study: TCR clusters showed largely donor specificity. Study-wide points: Pre-infection memory already had some responding clones, implying cross-reactive memory joined. Later expanders leaned CD4+, whereas day 15 to 85 contracting clones were balanced CD4/CD8.

This clonotype turned up a few times. The antigen is unknown. Germline loops: CDR1 DFQATT, CDR2 SNEGSKA (reference sequence). The length of the CDR3 is 18 residues. V trimming: 0 bases; J trimming: 0 bases; junction bases outside the gene matches: 10. It was 5'RACE with constant-segment primers that produced the TCR alpha and TCR beta cDNA libraries, which carried sample barcodes and UMIs. TCRdb reprocessed the 5' RACE reads via MiXCR and lists one record per CDR3 protein. This sample has 530,000 or so distinct CDR3 sequences, with 17% found just once. Sequences were obtained from PBMCs or a T cell subset sorted from them (not recorded which). The chain employs TRBV20-1 and TRBJ2-2; 7 bases align to TRBD1. This clonotype was obtained from an adult woman who had mild COVID-19 (a few samples of this study predate the infection). Cell type and time point are not known. The CDR3 protein is CSARDARRGSANTGELFF. The CDR3 nucleotides read TGCAGTGCTAGAGACGCGCGCAGGGGGAGCGCGAACACCGGGGAGCTGTTTTTT.